These 27 T cell receptor beta chains share one sample of origin, sequenced in a study of blood T cells in healthy people across ages. The authors ran a second PCR of about 7 to 11 cycles using a sample-barcoded 5' primer and a J-beta primer mix. From the 5' RACE reads, TCRdb called clonotypes with MiXCR, one entry per CDR3 protein. This table has over 600,000 distinct CDR3 sequences, 46% appearing once. Sequencing input: blood. Every receptor here comes from a man aged 80 or over in good health.

V is TRBV14 and J is TRBJ2-7, with D maybe TRBD1 (6 bases). The J call may be in error: the DNA end matches TRBJ2-5 better. This CDR3 spans 13 amino acids. CDR1 SGHDN and CDR2 FVKESK come from the germline V gene. CDR3 coding DNA: TGTGCCAGCAGTTACGGGACATTTGAGACCCAGTACTTC. Its protein product is CASSYGTFETQYF.

J is TRBJ2-1 and V is TRBV5-1; no clear D. The CDR3 has 15 amino acids. The ends were cut back, 1 base at V and 7 bases at J, with 15 bases in the middle. CDR1 and CDR2 (germline): SGHRS, YFSETQ. This chain's CDR3 is CASSLRAAVGNEQFF. CDR3 bases: TGCGCCAGCAGCTTGCGAGCCGCGGTGGGGAATGAGCAGTTCTTC.

The chain links TRBV29-1 to TRBJ1-1, with D possibly matching TRBD1 (6 bases). V was trimmed by 1 base and J by 8 bases, leaving 8 bases between them. The CDR3 contains 11 residues. CDR1 is SQVTM and CDR2 is ANQGSEA in the germline V gene. CDR3 sequence: CSVEGDREAFF. The CDR3 nucleotides read TGCAGCGTTGAAGGTGACAGGGAAGCTTTCTTT.

This clonotype was seen a handful of times. This chain links TRBV9 with TRBJ2-7; 13 bases line up with TRBD2. CDR3 length equals 16 residues. Germline trimming cut 2 bases from V and 5 bases from J; bases unmatched to any gene: 7. CDR1 SGDLS and CDR2 YYNGEE come from the germline V gene. CDR3 region: CASSVGTSGIGNEQYF. The CDR3 DNA follows: TGTGCCAGCAGCGTGGGGACTAGCGGGATTGGCAACGAGCAGTACTTC.

A remark on this clonotype: One base away lies a much larger clone, so this may be a sequencing read error. This sequence joins TRBV28 and TRBJ2-3, with 12 bases matching TRBD2. The germline V gene has CDR1 MDHEN and CDR2 SYDVKM. The CDR3 consists of 14 residues. CDR3 amino acids: CASSGLAGTGTQYF. CDR3 nucleotides: TGTGCCAGCAGTGGACTAGCGGGGACAGGTACGCAGTATTTT.

V is TRBV20-1 and J is TRBJ2-1, with 10 nucleotides matching TRBD2. Germline loops: CDR1 DFQATT, CDR2 SNEGSKA (reference sequence). The CDR3 covers 19 residues. J was trimmed by 2 bases and V by 0 bases; bases with no gene match: 13. This CDR3 is CSARDVRQLAGSAYNEQFF. As DNA, the CDR3 is TGCAGTGCTAGAGATGTCAGGCAACTAGCGGGATCGGCCTACAATGAGCAGTTCTTC.

The genes are TRBV6-6 and TRBJ1-2; 9 nucleotides align to TRBD1. Germline values: CDR1 MNHNY, CDR2 SVGAGI (reference sequence). With 6 bases clipped from V and 8 bases from J, the junction kept 7 bases outside the gene matches. The CDR3 length is 13 residues. The CDR3 sequence: CASSQRGQGGYTF. Here the CDR3 DNA reads TGTGCCAGCAGCCAGAGGGGACAGGGAGGCTACACCTTC.

The rearrangement joins TRBV7-9 to TRBJ2-7; D might be TRBD1 or TRBD2, each matching 5 bases. Germline values: CDR1 SEHNR, CDR2 FQNEAQ (reference sequence). Trimming left V 5 bases short and J 2 bases short, with 10 bases between. The CDR3 runs 13 residues. For the CDR3, the DNA is TGTGCCAGCAGCCAAATGGGGGCCTACGAGCAGTACTTC. Translated: CASSQMGAYEQYF.

V and J are TRBV21-1 and TRBJ2-7; the D call in the table, TRBD1, was not verified against the DNA. TRBV21-1 is designated a pseudogene. The CDR3 runs to 17 residues. CDR3 DNA sequence: TGTGCCAGCAGCAAAGATTATCGGGACAGGTCCAGCTACGAGCAGTACTTC. It encodes CASSKDYRDRSSYEQYF.

J is TRBJ2-1 and V is TRBV9; D is perhaps TRBD2 (6 bases). Germline values: CDR1 SGDLS, CDR2 YYNGEE. V shed 2 bases and J shed 2 bases, with 11 bases lying between them. The CDR3 has 15 amino acids. CDR3 in DNA: TGTGCCAGCAGCGTGATGGGGGGAGCCTACAATGAGCAGTTCTTC. This translates into CASSVMGGAYNEQFF.

This clonotype was seen a few times. J is TRBJ2-2 and V is TRBV7-3; D gene unclear. Between the trimmed V and J ends, which lost 1 base and 0 bases, there was a span of 9 bases. Germline V gene data show CDR1 as SGHTA and CDR2 as FQGTGA. The CDR3 is 16 residues long. In DNA form, the CDR3 reads TGTGCCAGCAGCTTAAGAGGCGGATCGAACACCGGGGAGCTGTTTTTT. This gives the protein CASSLRGGSNTGELFF.

This clonotype occurred many times. It may be a read error: a sequence one base away is much more abundant. V usage is TRBV9 and J usage is TRBJ2-7; D possibly corresponds to TRBD2 (5 bases). V lost 4 bases and J lost 4, with 18 bases in between. This CDR3 comprises 15 residues. The V gene's germline CDR1 is SGDLS and CDR2 YYNGEE. The CDR3 DNA reads TGTGCCAGCAGCTTTGGACGAGCGGCCAGTTACGAGCAGTACTTC. Its protein is CASSFGRAASYEQYF.

The chain recombines TRBV24-1 with TRBJ2-3; D is uncertain. Germline V gene data show CDR1 as KGHDR and CDR2 as SFDVKD. V shed 4 bases and J shed 2 bases, with 6 bases lying between them. There are 13 residues in the CDR3. This CDR3 is CATSDQVTDTQYF. For the CDR3, the DNA is TGTGCCACCAGTGACCAAGTCACAGATACGCAGTATTTT.

This clonotype was detected only once. A much larger clone differs by one base, so this may be a read error. The chain couples TRBV12-5 to TRBJ2-1; TRBD2 aligns across 9 bases. V lost 0 bases to trimming and J lost 0 bases; unmatched junction nucleotides: 15. The CDR3 runs 21 residues. Germline V lookup: CDR1 LGHNT, CDR2 FRNRAP. In DNA form, the CDR3 reads TGTGCTAGTGGTTTGGTACCTAGGCTAGCGGGGACAAGTAGCTCCTACAATGAGCAGTTCTTC. This sequence encodes CASGLVPRLAGTSSSYNEQFF.

J is TRBJ1-4 and V is TRBV7-9, with TRBD1 as a possible D gene (6 bases). The CDR3 is 15 residues long. The germline V gene encodes CDR1 SEHNR and CDR2 FQNEAQ (reference sequence). Between the trimmed V and J ends, which lost 5 bases and 1 base, there was a span of 11 bases. CDR3: CASSRLDRTNEKLFF. In DNA form, the CDR3 reads TGTGCCAGCAGCCGGTTGGACAGAACTAATGAAAAACTGTTTTTT.

CDR3 loop: CASSFQSDSINQPQHF. CDR3 in DNA: TGTGCCAGCAGTTTCCAATCGGACAGTATCAATCAGCCCCAGCATTTT. V usage is TRBV12-3 or TRBV12-4 and J usage is TRBJ1-5, with D perhaps TRBD1 (6 bases). There are 16 residues in the CDR3. Trimming shortened V by 3 bases and J by 3 bases, and 15 bases separated the two germline ends.

V is TRBV29-1 and J is TRBJ2-1; the D call may be TRBD1 or TRBD2 (5 bases each). Germline V gene sequence: CDR1 SQVTM, CDR2 ANQGSEA. V was pared by 4 bases and J by 3 bases, with 13 bases between. The CDR3 runs to 14 residues. The CDR3 coding sequence is TGCAGCGTTGCGGGGCAGGGCTACTACAATGAGCAGTTCTTC. Translated, it gives CSVAGQGYYNEQFF.

This clonotype was found a few times. This chain connects TRBV12-3 or TRBV12-4 to TRBJ2-3; D possibly matches TRBD1 or TRBD2 (5 bases each). The V and J ends lost 3 bases and 11 bases respectively, with 18 bases between them. The CDR3 runs 14 residues. The CDR3 protein is CASSFSIRGQGQYF. The CDR3 bases are TGTGCCAGCAGTTTCTCGATACGGGGTCAGGGGCAGTATTTT.

The chain uses TRBV27 and TRBJ2-3; 13 nucleotides line up with TRBD2. V gave up 10 bases and J gave up 4 bases; unmatched junction bases: 17. The CDR3 is 18 residues long. Germline lookup yields CDR1 MNHEY and CDR2 SMNVEV (reference sequence). The CDR3 sequence is CANSQTTRTSGSADTQYF. As DNA, the CDR3 is TGTGCCAACAGCCAGACTACCCGGACTAGCGGGAGTGCAGATACGCAGTATTTT.

This clonotype was counted only a few times. V usage is TRBV10-3 and J usage is TRBJ2-5; the D gene could be TRBD1 or TRBD2 (5 bases each). The CDR3 has 15 amino acids. In germline, CDR1 is ENHRY, CDR2 SYGVKD. Trimming shortened V by 0 bases and J by 11 bases, and 19 bases separated the two germline ends. CDR3 residues: CAISESGGSYNEQYF. The DNA for the CDR3 is TGTGCCATCAGTGAGTCTGGGGGATCCTACAATGAGCAGTACTTC.

This rearrangement joins TRBV12-5 to TRBJ2-7; D is possibly TRBD1 (5 bases). The germline V and J ends were trimmed by 2 bases and 0 bases, with 14 bases remaining between them. CDR3 length equals 16 residues. Germline CDR1 LGHNT, CDR2 FRNRAP. The CDR3 DNA is TGTGCTAGTGGTTTGACTCGACAGTACCCCTCCTACGAGCAGTACTTC. Protein product: CASGLTRQYPSYEQYF.

The CDR3 coding sequence is TGCAGTGCTAGAGTTGACAGGCTTGGTAATGAAAAACTGTTTTTT. Residues: CSARVDRLGNEKLFF. This sequence joins TRBV20-1 and TRBJ1-4; the D gene is possibly TRBD1 (6 bases). V gave up 1 base and J gave up 4 bases, with 13 bases separating them. The CDR3 consists of 15 residues. Germline assignment: CDR1 DFQATT and CDR2 SNEGSKA (reference sequence).

This clonotype was seen at least ten times. The gene calls are TRBV27 and TRBJ1-1; D is unclear. CDR1 and CDR2 (germline): MNHEY, SMNVEV (reference sequence). CDR3 length equals 13 residues. Trimming pared 2 bases from V and 2 bases from J, leaving 6 bases between. DNA for the CDR3: TGTGCCAGCAGTTTAGATTCTAACACTGAAGCTTTCTTT. Its protein is CASSLDSNTEAFF.

The CDR3 sequence: CAIGAGLADSYNEQFF. For the CDR3, the DNA is TGTGCCATCGGTGCAGGACTAGCAGACTCCTACAATGAGCAGTTCTTC. This chain connects TRBV10-3 to TRBJ2-1, with 8 bases that match TRBD2. The germline gives CDR1 ENHRY, CDR2 SYGVKD. The J segment lost 0 bases and the V segment lost 8 bases, leaving 9 bases of the junction unmatched. The CDR3 is made up of 16 amino acids.

This clonotype was detected a few times. The J gene is TRBJ2-3, the V gene TRBV3-1, with 7 bases aligning to TRBD1. J was trimmed by 3 bases and V by 6 bases; bases with no gene match: 18. This CDR3 comprises 18 residues. CDR1 is LGHDT, CDR2 YNNKEL, per germline (reference sequence). CDR3 sequence reads: CASRYGTADDRLTDTQYF. The CDR3 coding sequence is TGTGCCAGCAGATACGGGACAGCGGACGATAGACTGACAGATACGCAGTATTTT.

CDR3 region: CASSAPEMNTEAFF. CDR3 DNA: TGTGCCAGCAGTGCGCCAGAAATGAACACTGAAGCTTTCTTT. J is TRBJ1-1 and V is TRBV27; no definite D call. Germline V gene sequence: CDR1 MNHEY, CDR2 SMNVEV (reference sequence). The CDR3 runs to 14 residues. V dropped 5 bases and J dropped 0 bases, with 10 bases sitting between them.

This clonotype turned up a few times. This chain uses TRBV7-2 with TRBJ2-1, with 7 bases identical to TRBD2. V lost 8 bases and J lost 4; bases outside the gene matches: 8. From germline, CDR1 is SGHTA and CDR2 FQGNSA. The CDR3 contains 14 residues. The DNA of the CDR3 is TGTGCCAGCGCCCTAGCGGCTGAGTACAATGAGCAGTTCTTC. Protein sequence: CASALAAEYNEQFF.